Presented here are 15 T cell receptor beta chains from one specimen sequenced in a study of cytomegalovirus exposure and HLA in healthy donors. PCR primers comprised 60 Vbeta and 13 Jbeta primers. The data were produced by immunoSEQ multiplex PCR, yet TCRdb's version contains in-frame clones alone and is incomplete. Altogether about 84,000 clones are present, 55% to 65% being singletons, with the ten largest covering roughly 15%. The material sequenced was PBMCs. Receptors were obtained from a middle-aged woman in good health and CMV-seropositive.

The count of this clone is one. The chain couples TRBV4-1 to TRBJ2-7, with D possibly matching TRBD1 (6 bases). Germline V CDR1 and CDR2: MGHRA, YSYEKL. The CDR3 consists of 18 residues. Trimming took off 4 bases at V and 4 bases at J, with 26 bases between the two ends. The CDR3, as DNA: TGCGCCAGCAGCCGAAGAGAGGTTCAGGGGTCAATTGGTTACGAGCAGTACTTC. Its translation is CASSRREVQGSIGYEQYF.

In its sample, this clone was seen a few times. The chain recombines TRBV18 with TRBJ2-5; 12 positions match TRBD2. The CDR3 contains 15 residues. Looked up from germline, CDR1 is KGHSH and CDR2 is LQKENI. The V gene end was trimmed by 4 bases and the J gene end by 6 bases; junction bases not matched to a gene: 6. Here the CDR3 DNA reads TGTGCCAGCTCACTCCTAGCGGGAGGGGGCAAGACCCAGTACTTC. It is translated as CASSLLAGGGKTQYF.

The rearrangement uses TRBV9 and TRBJ2-1; 11 bases map to TRBD2. Unmatched junction bases numbered 9, after V lost 1 base and J lost 3 bases. This CDR3 has 18 residues. Germline V gives CDR1 SGDLS, CDR2 YYNGEE. CDR3 in amino acids: CASSVPSQTSGNYNEQFF. The CDR3 nucleotides are TGTGCCAGCAGCGTACCCTCACAGACTAGCGGGAACTACAATGAGCAGTTCTTC.

The chain couples TRBV25-1 to TRBJ2-2; 10 bases map to TRBD1. CDR1 and CDR2 (germline): MGHDK, SYGVNS. V lost 6 bases and J lost 7; bases outside the gene matches: 5. The CDR3 runs to 14 residues. CDR3 amino acids: CASRGTGVGGELFF. The CDR3 region has the DNA TGTGCCAGCAGGGGGACAGGGGTGGGCGGGGAGCTGTTTTTT.

The J gene is TRBJ2-3, the V gene TRBV4-1, with 7 bases fitting TRBD1. The germline V gene encodes CDR1 MGHRA and CDR2 YSYEKL. V gave up 4 bases and J gave up 2 bases; unmatched junction bases: 6. The CDR3 runs 15 residues. DNA for the CDR3: TGCGCCAGCAGCCGAAGACAGGGATACACAGATACGCAGTATTTT. Translating it yields CASSRRQGYTDTQYF.

The chain couples TRBV7-2 to TRBJ2-2; D gene uncertain. The V gene lost 1 base and the J gene lost 4 bases, with 10 bases spanning the gap. Germline V gives CDR1 SGHTA, CDR2 FQGNSA. CDR3 size: 15 residues. DNA for the CDR3: TGTGCCAGCAGCTTAGTCCGTGAGATCACCGGGGAGCTGTTTTTT. Translation gives CASSLVREITGELFF.

Only one count was recorded for this clone. The rearrangement joins TRBV7-2 to TRBJ1-5; the D is unclear. Germline lookup yields CDR1 SGHTA and CDR2 FQGNSA. V was shortened by 0 bases and J by 6 bases, with 6 bases between the two germline ends. There are 13 residues in the CDR3. The CDR3 here is CASSLAEAQPQHF. The CDR3 coding sequence is TGTGCCAGCAGCTTAGCCGAGGCTCAGCCCCAGCATTTT.

This clone came up a few times. This sequence joins TRBV7-8 and TRBJ1-2; TRBD1 matches 9 bases. This CDR3 is built from 14 residues. The trim removed 3 bases at V and 7 bases at J, leaving 6 bases unmatched. Per the germline V gene, CDR1 is SGHVS and CDR2 is FQNEAQ. CDR3 coding DNA: TGTGCCAGCAGCTTCCGGGGACAGGGTCGTGGCTACACCTTC. Its translation is CASSFRGQGRGYTF.

This chain joins TRBV7-9 and TRBJ2-1, with TRBD2 matching 10 bases. Unmatched junction bases numbered 15, after V lost 8 bases and J lost 8 bases. From germline, CDR1 is SEHNR and CDR2 FQNEAQ (reference sequence). This CDR3 is built from 16 residues. CDR3 coding DNA: TGTGCCAGCGCTATTTCACTAGCGGGGAAAGGTGATGAGCAGTTCTTC. Translating it yields CASAISLAGKGDEQFF. Supplemented by reference TRBV7-9 and TRBJ2-1, the full variable domain reads DTGVSQNPRHKITKRGQNVTFRCDPISEHNRLYWYRQTLGQGPEFLTYFQNEAQLEKSRLLSDRFSAERPKGSFSTLEIQRTEQGDSAMYLCASAISLAGKGDEQFFGPGTRLTVL.

This clone has just a few counts. The chain carries TRBV2 and TRBJ1-2; 7 positions match TRBD1. After removal of 1 base from V and 4 bases from J, the junction contained 6 bases not matched to a gene. The germline CDR1 and CDR2 sequences are SNHLY and FYNNEI. CDR3 length equals 15 residues. The CDR3 nucleotides are TGTGCCAGCAGTGAAGGGAGACAGGGAATCTATGGCTACACCTTC. Its translation: CASSEGRQGIYGYTF.

This clone was counted a few times. The genes are TRBV19 and TRBJ1-2; tentatively, D is TRBD1 (6 bases). Trimming stripped 10 bases from V and 8 bases from J, with 17 bases between. This CDR3 region has 12 residues. CDR1 LNHDA and CDR2 SQIVND come from the germline V gene (reference sequence). The DNA of the CDR3 is TGTGCCACCTGGGGGGGCGCCGGGGGCTACACCTTC. This sequence encodes CATWGGAGGYTF.

As concerns this clone: One end of the junction is discordant with germline, which a read error may explain. Written as DNA, the CDR3 is TGTGCCCGGAGTGTACGGTCAACAGGGGGCGATCAGCCCCAGCATTTT. The encoded protein is CARSVRSTGGDQPQHF. This chain joins TRBV30 and TRBJ1-5; TRBD1 matches at 9 bases. The CDR3 has 16 residues. The V gene's germline CDR1 is GTSNPN and CDR2 SVGIG (reference sequence).

This chain joins TRBV9 and TRBJ2-1, with 7 bases fitting TRBD1. Germline V lookup: CDR1 SGDLS, CDR2 YYNGEE. The V segment lost 3 bases and the J segment 3 bases; nucleotides outside the gene matches: 9. CDR3 length: 16 amino acids. The DNA of the CDR3 is TGTGCCAGCAGCGCCGAGGGACAGACAAGCTACAATGAGCAGTTCTTC. Translation: CASSAEGQTSYNEQFF.

The V gene is TRBV18, the J gene TRBJ2-5; D is possibly TRBD2 (5 bases). The germline CDR1 and CDR2 sequences are KGHSH and LQKENI. The germline V and J ends were trimmed by 3 bases and 4 bases, with 15 bases remaining between them. This CDR3 spans 15 amino acids. The CDR3 reads CASSPRYGVGETQYF. CDR3 DNA: TGTGCCAGCTCACCCCGGTACGGGGTAGGAGAGACCCAGTACTTC.

The chain recombines TRBV4-3 with TRBJ2-3; 11 bases are a match to TRBD2. This CDR3 is built from 18 residues. After removal of 0 bases from V and 5 bases from J, the junction contained 10 bases not matched to a gene. CDR1 and CDR2 from the germline V gene are LGHNA and YSLEER. The CDR3 sequence: CASSQDLGGSGRGDTQYF. Here the CDR3 DNA reads TGCGCCAGCAGCCAAGACCTCGGCGGTAGCGGGAGGGGAGATACGCAGTATTTT.